This TCR beta chain was captured by sequencing in a study of T cell repertoires in cytomegalovirus infection. Study-level background: CMV epitopes used comprised recently identified HLA-C-restricted ones and well-studied HLA-B-restricted ones. It was the public TCR beta signatures that indicated both CMV infection and matching HLA type.

Looked up from germline, CDR1 is MNHEY and CDR2 is SMNVEV (reference sequence). The CDR3 has 14 amino acids. V shed 8 bases and J 2 bases; nucleotides not matched to a gene: 0. This clonotype has a count of ten or more. Antigen specificity is unknown. General study points: Identification of carriers of CMV plus the relevant HLA was performed using cumulative public TCR beta family frequency. The ex vivo response was dominated by HLA-C-restricted CMV-specific TCR beta clonotypes.

TCRdb fed the reads into MiXCR, producing one record per CDR3 protein. This sample carries approximately 76,000 distinct CDR3 sequences, 20% to 30% of them seen once, and the ten largest clones take roughly 50%. The rearrangement links TRBV27 to TRBJ2-1, with TRBD2 identical over 13 bases. This TCR derives from a human donor in good health (CMV status not recorded). Some clones in this sample may be carry-over from other donors' samples. The sample here was CD8+ T cells from cultured PBMCs, taken from culture after CMV antigen stimulation. The CDR3 DNA follows: TGTGCCAGCGGGACTAGCGGGACCTACAATGAGCAGTTCTTC. Its protein product is CASGTSGTYNEQFF.